The text below deals with one TCR beta chain. The sample originates from a study of blood T cell repertoires in COVID-19. Across the study: There were acute and convalescent COVID-19 samples, and they came from the United States, Italy and Spain. The analysed material was cDNA or gDNA that came from T cells, B-cell-depleted T cells, or PBMCs.

Methods used by the authors: Quantification of nucleated cells was approximated via reference gene primer amplification. TCRdb's copy holds only in-frame clones and misses some; the assay was immunoSEQ multiplex PCR. V, J and clone size derive from that table, while D and trimming were established from the DNA sequence. The table lists roughly 100,000 clones, 65% to 90% of them singletons, with about 1.8% in the top ten. V lost 6 bases to trimming and J lost 11 bases; unmatched junction nucleotides: 7. The CDR3 length is 12 residues. Germline V gene data show CDR1 as MNHEY and CDR2 as SVGAGI. The chain uses TRBV6-5 and TRBJ2-1; 7 nucleotides line up with TRBD1. The sample consisted of peripheral blood. The TCR was taken from a man of 80 years or more with acute or convalescent COVID-19. CDR3 DNA sequence: TGTGCCAGCAGCCGGGACAGCGAAAAGCAGTTCTTC. Translated, it gives CASSRDSEKQFF.